Presented here are 16 T cell receptor beta chains from one specimen sequenced in a study of metastatic and nonmetastatic thyroid tumors. None of the patients had undergone any treatment ahead of thyroid surgery. TCRdb reanalyzed the PCR reads via MiXCR. Of about 15,000 clones listed, about 33% are singletons. The sample consisted of tumor tissue. The source of these receptors is a female donor with papillary thyroid cancer or a benign thyroid nodule (not recorded which). Some clones in this sample may be carry-over from other donors' samples.

This clone is medium-sized (0.01 to 0.1%) within its sample. The genes are TRBV5-8 and TRBJ2-7; TRBD1 might be the D (6 bases). V was cut by 4 bases and J by 4 bases, with 15 bases left in between. Germline CDR1 SGHTS, CDR2 YDEGEE. The CDR3 loop spans 14 amino acids. CDR3 nucleotide sequence: TGTGCCAGCAGCCCCAGGGGCAGGGCTTACGAGCAGTACTTC. Its protein product is CASSPRGRAYEQYF.

Remarks on this clone: A much larger clone sits a single nucleotide away, making a read error possible. The rearrangement links TRBV7-9 to TRBJ2-7, with D possibly TRBD2 on 6 matching bases. CDR3 size: 14 residues. Germline CDR1 is SEHNR and CDR2 is FQNEAQ (reference sequence). Between the trimmed V and J ends, which lost 2 bases and 3 bases, there was a span of 11 bases. Here the CDR3 reads CASSLYMGGYEQYF. The CDR3 region has the DNA TGTGCCAGCAGCTTATATATGGGGGGCTACGAGCAGTACTTC. Full variable domain (remainder filled in from reference TRBV7-9 and TRBJ2-7): DTGVSQNPRHKITKRGQNVTFRCDPISEHNRLYWYRQTLGQGPEFLTYFQNEAQLEKSRLLSDRFSAERPKGSFSTLEIQRTEQGDSAMYLCASSLYMGGYEQYFGPGTRLTVT.

By sample fraction, this clone is medium-sized. V and J are TRBV6-1 and TRBJ2-7; a weak D match, TRBD2 (5 bases). Germline lookup yields CDR1 MNHNS and CDR2 SASEGT. Trimming took off 3 bases at V and 3 bases at J, with 9 bases between the two ends. The CDR3 sequence is 13 residues long. CDR3 DNA: TGTGCCAGCAGTGACGGACTCTTCTACGAGCAGTACTTC. Translation gives CASSDGLFYEQYF.

This clone is medium-sized. The chain uses TRBV2 and TRBJ2-7; the match to TRBD1 covers 9 bases. This CDR3 contains 13 residues. Germline V gene sequence: CDR1 SNHLY, CDR2 FYNNEI. With 6 bases clipped from V and 1 base from J, the junction kept 1 base outside the gene matches. CDR3 DNA sequence: TGTGCCAGCAGGACAGGGGGGTCCTACGAGCAGTACTTC. Its translation: CASRTGGSYEQYF.

This sequence joins TRBV20-1 and TRBJ2-5; a weak D match, TRBD2 (5 bases). V lost 0 bases and J lost 5, with 16 bases in between. Germline V gives CDR1 DFQATT, CDR2 SNEGSKA (reference sequence). The CDR3 extends over 15 amino acids. As DNA, the CDR3 is TGCAGTGCTAGAGACTACTATGGGGAGACGGAGACCCAGTACTTC. It specifies CSARDYYGETETQYF.

This clone has more than one count but fewer than ten. The junction differs from germline at one of its ends, possibly a read error. The chain is built from TRBV6-2 or TRBV6-3 and TRBJ2-3, with no clear D. Germline V gene sequence: CDR1 MNHEY, CDR2 SVGEGT. This CDR3 has 12 residues. CDR3 residues: CASSYFTDTQYF. CDR3 sequence (DNA): TGTGCCAGCAGCTACTTCACAGATACGCAGTATTTT.

This clone appeared a few times. At one of its ends the junction is not consistent with the germline gene, which may arise from a read error. The chain has TRBV6-2 or TRBV6-3 and TRBJ2-7, with unresolved D. In germline, CDR1 is MNHEY, CDR2 SVGEGT. The CDR3 contains 14 residues. As DNA, the CDR3 is TGTGTCAGCAGTTACGGCCCTAGTAGCTACGAGCAGTACTTC. Its translation: CVSSYGPSSYEQYF.

This clone came up many times. This may stem from a read error, because a much larger clone lies one nucleotide away. Different DNA sequences within this sample yield the same CDR3. The J gene is TRBJ2-7, the V gene TRBV3-1; 7 bases are shared with TRBD1. There are 14 residues in the CDR3. The germline CDR1 and CDR2 sequences are LGHDT and YNNKEL (reference sequence). As DNA, the CDR3 is TGCGCCAGCAGCCCCCGGGACAGAGCCTACGAGCAGTACTTC. This gives the protein CASSPRDRAYEQYF.

At least ten counts were recorded for this clone. A much larger clone lies one base from this, so it may be a read error. The genes are TRBV20-1 and TRBJ2-7, with 8 bases fitting TRBD2. The CDR3 sequence is 13 residues long. The germline CDR1 and CDR2 sequences are DFQATT and SNEGSKA (reference sequence). The CDR3 protein is CIRSGSPTYEQYF. In DNA, the CDR3 is TGCATCCGAAGCGGGAGTCCAACCTACGAGCAGTACTTC.

This clone was detected only a few times. The chain recombines TRBV6-1 with TRBJ1-3; a weak D match, TRBD1 (5 bases). Germline assignment: CDR1 MNHNS and CDR2 SASEGT. With 5 bases removed from V and 4 bases from J, the gap between germline ends came to 18 bases. The CDR3 runs 16 residues. CDR3 residues: CASSPLQVVYGNTIYF. CDR3 nucleotide sequence: TGTGCCAGCAGTCCGCTACAGGTTGTCTACGGAAACACCATATATTTT.

The genes are TRBV19 and TRBJ2-1; tentative D call: TRBD2 (6 bases). The length of the CDR3 is 16 residues. Germline assignment: CDR1 LNHDA and CDR2 SQIVND (reference sequence). Trimming removed 6 bases at V and 5 bases at J, with 20 bases between. The CDR3: CASSYKWRDNDNEQFF. The CDR3 DNA reads TGTGCCAGTAGCTATAAGTGGCGGGATAACGACAATGAGCAGTTCTTC.

This clone appeared a few times. The chain couples TRBV6-1 to TRBJ1-6; 7 bases align to TRBD1. The length of the CDR3 is 15 residues. V shed 1 base and J 6 bases; nucleotides not matched to a gene: 3. Germline V gene sequence: CDR1 MNHNS, CDR2 SASEGT. Here the CDR3 DNA reads TGTGCCAGCAGTGAAGAAGGGACAGTTAATTCACCCCTCCACTTT. This gives the protein CASSEEGTVNSPLHF.

The rearrangement uses TRBV7-9 and TRBJ2-7; possible D gene TRBD2, 6 bases. The CDR3 runs 15 residues. From germline, CDR1 is SEHNR and CDR2 FQNEAQ (reference sequence). V lost 4 bases and J 3 bases, leaving 16 bases between the germline ends. CDR3 sequence: CASSSARRENYEQYF. CDR3 nucleotides: TGTGCCAGCAGCTCTGCAAGACGGGAGAACTACGAGCAGTACTTC.

The chain couples TRBV4-2 to TRBJ2-3, with D maybe TRBD2 (5 bases). Trimming pared 0 bases from V and 2 bases from J, leaving 9 bases between. CDR1 is LGHNA and CDR2 is YNFKEQ in the germline V gene. This CDR3 contains 15 residues. CDR3 nucleotides: TGTGCCAGCAGCCAAGATAAGCGGTACACAGATACGCAGTATTTT. This sequence encodes CASSQDKRYTDTQYF.

This clone was detected only a few times. The chain uses TRBV6-1 and TRBJ1-6; the match to TRBD1 covers 8 bases. Germline CDR1 reads MNHNS; CDR2 reads SASEGT. J lost 9 bases, V lost 7 bases, and 2 bases had no gene match. The length of the CDR3 is 12 residues. CDR3 region: CASNTGGSPLHF. CDR3 DNA sequence: TGTGCCAGCAACACAGGGGGTTCACCCCTCCACTTT.

This chain links TRBV5-1 with TRBJ2-7; 7 bases are a match to TRBD1. This CDR3 is 15 amino acids long. Trimming took 3 bases from V and 3 from J; bases not matched to a gene: 9. Looked up from germline, CDR1 is SGHRS and CDR2 is YFSETQ. CDR3 protein: CASSWGTGALYEQYF. The CDR3 coding sequence is TGCGCCAGCAGCTGGGGAACAGGGGCACTCTACGAGCAGTACTTC.